This record covers a single T cell receptor beta chain. Libraries were prepared by immunoSEQ multiplex PCR; TCRdb keeps only in-frame clonotypes and omits some of them. Here the sample spans about 59,000 clones, approximately 87% being singletons. V was clipped by 4 bases and J by 4 bases; unmatched bases: 10. Germline V CDR1 and CDR2: SGHDN, FVKESK. The CDR3 is made up of 16 amino acids. This entry is derived from a study of technical replicates of blood from four donors. This TCR derives from a human donor in good health. Some clones in this sample may be carry-over from other donors' samples. Sequenced: PBMCs. The genes are TRBV14 and TRBJ1-2, with 9 bases lining up with TRBD1. In DNA form, the CDR3 reads TGTGCCAGCAGCCCCTACCGGGGACAGGGCGCCTATGGCTACACCTTC. Translated: CASSPYRGQGAYGYTF.